This T cell receptor beta chain was sequenced in a study of neurological immune-mediated disorders. The cDNA was synthesized by means of template-switch 5'RACE, which was carried out with 10-nucleotide random UMIs. One entry per CDR3 protein, called by TCRdb with MiXCR from the 5' RACE reads. This sample yields 55,000 to 65,000 distinct CDR3 sequences, of which roughly 10% are seen a single time; around 12% belongs to the top ten. The time point denotes: longitudinal time-point 2. The study drew its healthy controls from blood bank volunteers in Maryland, USA. 2 million unsorted PBMCs were stored in RNAlater at -80 °C before RNA extraction. This clonotype has a count of ten or more. The antigen remains undetermined. The germline CDR1 and CDR2 sequences are SGHTA and FQGNSA. Between the trimmed V and J ends, which lost 3 bases and 1 base, there was a span of 7 bases. The CDR3 consists of 14 residues.

Points from the study as a whole: The absence of shared CDR3 amino acid sequences among expanded clones across subjects suggests private repertoires in all groups.

J is TRBJ1-5 and V is TRBV7-2, with D hard to call. Sequenced material: PBMCs. The receptor was derived from a man aged 25 to 40 in good health. CDR3 coding DNA: TGTGCCAGCAGCTTCCATTGGAGCAATCAGCCCCAGCATTTT. Its protein product is CASSFHWSNQPQHF. The full variable domain, rest sourced from reference TRBV7-2 and TRBJ1-5, is GAGVSQSPSNKVTEKGKDVELRCDPISGHTALYWYRQSLGQGLEFLIYFQGNSAPDKSGLPSDRFSAERTGGSVSTLTIQRTQQEDSAVYLCASSFHWSNQPQHFGDGTRLSIL.